This T cell receptor beta chain was retrieved from a study of cytomegalovirus exposure and HLA in healthy donors (dated by TCRdb to the late 2010s). Regarding the complete study: According to a later analysis, the approximately 120 validation repertoires were produced on the same platform as the 700 or so repertoires of the first cohort. The aim of the study was to test whether cataloging public T cell receptors could identify signatures of past pathogen exposure. Along with the 666-subject first cohort, a separate validation cohort of over 90 different subjects was used. The study combined high-throughput TCR immunosequencing, statistical association of individual TCRs with disease status, and machine learning to predict cytomegalovirus infection status. Beyond this particular receptor, the publication reports: In both the original and validation cohorts, the classifier was reported to diagnose cytomegalovirus status with high specificity and sensitivity. In a later analysis, TCRs clustered in the first cohort were found to also tend to co-occur in the roughly 130 validation repertoires, with about 94% of cluster scores above 0. A few of the identified cytomegalovirus-associated TCR beta chains were confirmed in vitro to be specific for cytomegalovirus antigens. The study gave a list of over 150 TCR beta chains associated with cytomegalovirus. According to the authors, the approach could potentially be generalized to other disease states and immunological phenotypes. Across donors, most TCR sequences were observed very rarely, whereas some public TCRs were present in many individuals. A later analysis lacked HLA typing for the validation cohort, so it scored co-occurrence in that cohort across all 110 or so repertoires.

About this clone itself: The antigen it binds to is not known. Per-base qualities were not stored, and no clone one base away is much larger.

Library construction relied on the immunoSEQ multiplex PCR assay. The source study handled its data this way. A statistical classification framework was built to diagnose cytomegalovirus status from the catalog of TCR beta chain sequences. What TCRdb holds here is the immuneACCESS table cut down to in-frame rearrangements. Part of the clones is not present; checked against another copy, under half of the missing clones reflect an unresolved V gene, and the others are unexplained. V and J calls and clone size are those listed in that table; D and trimming were worked out from the DNA. This sample has around 52,000 clones in its table, and approximately 95% of those were observed once. Of the sample, less than 6% is held by the ten largest clones. The junction carries 7 bases between V and J, which are trimmed by 0 bases and 4 bases respectively. CDR1 and CDR2, per the germline V gene, are KGHSY and FQNENV. The CDR3, cysteine through phenylalanine, is 14 amino acids long. The read is trimmed to its CDR3 DNA, 42 bases read in frame from base 1.

The donors were included in the validation cohort of over a hundred subjects, a group kept apart from the approximately 650-subject first cohort. The V and J segments used are TRBV16 and TRBJ1-3, with no confident D gene call. The sequence was obtained from a woman younger than 30 in good health and CMV-seronegative. Sequencing was carried out using PBMCs. The nucleotide sequence reads as follows: TGTGCCAGCAGCCAATCGGAGGGAGGAAACACCATATATTTT. This sequence encodes CASSQSEGGNTIYF.